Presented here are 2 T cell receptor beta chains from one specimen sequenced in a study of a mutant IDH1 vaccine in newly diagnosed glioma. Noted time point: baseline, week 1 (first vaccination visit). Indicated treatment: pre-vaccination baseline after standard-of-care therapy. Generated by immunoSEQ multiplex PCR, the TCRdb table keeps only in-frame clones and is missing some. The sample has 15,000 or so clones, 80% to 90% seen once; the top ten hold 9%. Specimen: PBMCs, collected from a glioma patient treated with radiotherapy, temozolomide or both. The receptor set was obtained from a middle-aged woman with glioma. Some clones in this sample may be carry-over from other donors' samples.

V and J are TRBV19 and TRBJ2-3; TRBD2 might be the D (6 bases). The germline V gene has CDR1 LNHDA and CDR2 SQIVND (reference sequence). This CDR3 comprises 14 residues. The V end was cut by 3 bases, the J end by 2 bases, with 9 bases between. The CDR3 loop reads CASSIGRNTDTQYF. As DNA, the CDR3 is TGTGCCAGTAGTATCGGGAGAAACACAGATACGCAGTATTTT.

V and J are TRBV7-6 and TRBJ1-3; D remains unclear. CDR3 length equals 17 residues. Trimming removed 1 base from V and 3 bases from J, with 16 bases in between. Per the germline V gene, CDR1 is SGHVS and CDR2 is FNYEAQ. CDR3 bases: TGTGCCAGCAGCTTAGAGGCCGCGGTCGGTGATGGAAACACCATATATTTT. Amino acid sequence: CASSLEAAVGDGNTIYF.